The clone carrying this TCR beta chain was detected many times. Its specificity is unknown. A single record per CDR3 protein comes from TCRdb applying MiXCR to the reads. The table shows under 850,000 distinct CDR3 sequences, with 33% occurring only once. These data are taken from a study of T cell repertoires in cytomegalovirus infection. The specimen comprised cultured PBMCs, sampled from culture after CMV antigen stimulation. The clonotype comes from a human donor in good health (CMV status not recorded). Some clones in this sample may be carry-over from other donors' samples.

The CDR3 region has the DNA TGTGCCAGCAGCTCACAGAGACAGGGAGCGACTGAAGCTTTCTTT. Amino acid sequence: CASSSQRQGATEAFF. V usage is TRBV7-2 and J usage is TRBJ1-1; 7 bases fit TRBD1. CDR3 length: 15 amino acids. CDR1 and CDR2 from the germline V gene are SGHTA and FQGNSA. J was trimmed by 5 bases and V by 4 bases; bases with no gene match: 10.